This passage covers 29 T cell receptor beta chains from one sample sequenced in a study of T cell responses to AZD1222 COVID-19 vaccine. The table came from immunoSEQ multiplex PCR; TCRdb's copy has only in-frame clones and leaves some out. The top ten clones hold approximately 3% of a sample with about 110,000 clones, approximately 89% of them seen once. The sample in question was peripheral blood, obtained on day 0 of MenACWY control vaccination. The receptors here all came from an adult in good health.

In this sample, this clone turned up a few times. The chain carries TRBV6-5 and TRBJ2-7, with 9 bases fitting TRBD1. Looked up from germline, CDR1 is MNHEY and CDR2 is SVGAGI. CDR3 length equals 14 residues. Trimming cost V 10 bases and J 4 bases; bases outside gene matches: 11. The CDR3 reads CATSPGTGNYEQYF. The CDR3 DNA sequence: TGTGCCACATCCCCCGGGACAGGGAATTACGAGCAGTACTTC.

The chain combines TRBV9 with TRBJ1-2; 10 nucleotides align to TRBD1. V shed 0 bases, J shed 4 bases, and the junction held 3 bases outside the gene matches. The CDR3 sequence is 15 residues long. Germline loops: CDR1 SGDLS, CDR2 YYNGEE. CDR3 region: CASSVAGQGVYGYTF. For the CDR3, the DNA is TGTGCCAGCAGCGTAGCCGGACAGGGGGTCTATGGCTACACCTTC.

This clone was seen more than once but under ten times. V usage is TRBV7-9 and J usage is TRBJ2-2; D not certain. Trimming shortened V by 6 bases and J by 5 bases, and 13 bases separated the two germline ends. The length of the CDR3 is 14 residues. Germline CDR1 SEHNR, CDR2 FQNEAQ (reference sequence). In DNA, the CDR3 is TGTGCCAGCAGGCCCGACGGGTGGACCGGGGAGCTGTTTTTT. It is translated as CASRPDGWTGELFF.

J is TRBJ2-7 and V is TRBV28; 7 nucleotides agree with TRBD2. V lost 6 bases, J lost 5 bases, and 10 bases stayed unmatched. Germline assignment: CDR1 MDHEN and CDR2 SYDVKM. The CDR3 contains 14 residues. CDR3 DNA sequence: TGTGCCAGCAGCATCCCGGGACTAAGCGACGAGCAGTACTTC. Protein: CASSIPGLSDEQYF.

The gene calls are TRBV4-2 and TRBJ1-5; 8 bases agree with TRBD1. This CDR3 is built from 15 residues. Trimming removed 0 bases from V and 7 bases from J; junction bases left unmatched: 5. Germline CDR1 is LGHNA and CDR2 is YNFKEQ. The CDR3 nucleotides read TGTGCCAGCAGCCAAGAGGGACAGGTTTCCCAGCCCCAGCATTTT. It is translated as CASSQEGQVSQPQHF.

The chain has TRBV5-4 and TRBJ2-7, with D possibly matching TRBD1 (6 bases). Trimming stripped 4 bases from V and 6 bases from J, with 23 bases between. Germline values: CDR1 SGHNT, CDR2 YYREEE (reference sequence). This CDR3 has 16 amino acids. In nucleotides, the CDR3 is TGTGCCAGCAGCCCGGCCCTTTCGGACAGCCCCCTCGAGCAGTACTTC. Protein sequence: CASSPALSDSPLEQYF.

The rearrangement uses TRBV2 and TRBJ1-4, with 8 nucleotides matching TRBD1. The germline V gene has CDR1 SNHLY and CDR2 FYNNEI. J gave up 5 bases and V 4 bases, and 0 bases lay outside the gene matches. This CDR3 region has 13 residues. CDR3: CASSGDRNEKLFF. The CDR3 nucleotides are TGTGCCAGCAGTGGGGACAGGAATGAAAAACTGTTTTTT.

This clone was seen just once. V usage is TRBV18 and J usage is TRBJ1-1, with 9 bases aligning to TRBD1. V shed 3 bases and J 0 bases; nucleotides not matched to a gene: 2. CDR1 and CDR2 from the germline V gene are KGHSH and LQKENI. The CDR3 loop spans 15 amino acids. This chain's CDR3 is CASSPRTGVNTEAFF. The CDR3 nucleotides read TGTGCCAGCTCACCTCGGACAGGGGTGAACACTGAAGCTTTCTTT. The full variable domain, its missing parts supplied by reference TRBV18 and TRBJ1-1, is NAGVMQNPRHLVRRRGQEARLRCSPMKGHSHVYWYRQLPEEGLKFMVYLQKENIIDESGMPKERFSAEFPKEGPSILRIQQVVRGDSAAYFCASSPRTGVNTEAFFGQGTRLTVV.

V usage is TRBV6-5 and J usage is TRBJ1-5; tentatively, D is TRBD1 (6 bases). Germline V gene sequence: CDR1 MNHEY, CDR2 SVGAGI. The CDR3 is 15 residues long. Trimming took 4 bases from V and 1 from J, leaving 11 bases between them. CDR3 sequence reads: CASSFGGASNQPQHF. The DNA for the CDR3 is TGTGCCAGCAGTTTTGGGGGGGCAAGCAATCAGCCCCAGCATTTT.

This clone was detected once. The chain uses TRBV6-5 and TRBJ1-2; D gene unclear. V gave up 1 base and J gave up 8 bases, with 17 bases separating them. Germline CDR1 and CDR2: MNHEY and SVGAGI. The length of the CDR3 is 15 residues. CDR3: CASSYYTPGPRGYTF. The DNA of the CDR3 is TGTGCCAGCAGTTACTATACGCCAGGACCTCGAGGCTACACCTTC.

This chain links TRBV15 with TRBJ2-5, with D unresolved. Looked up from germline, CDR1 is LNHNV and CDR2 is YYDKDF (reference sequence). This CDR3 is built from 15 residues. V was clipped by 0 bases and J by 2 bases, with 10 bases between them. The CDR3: CATSRDRNLQETQYF. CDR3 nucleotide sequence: TGTGCCACCAGCAGAGATCGCAACCTACAAGAGACCCAGTACTTC.

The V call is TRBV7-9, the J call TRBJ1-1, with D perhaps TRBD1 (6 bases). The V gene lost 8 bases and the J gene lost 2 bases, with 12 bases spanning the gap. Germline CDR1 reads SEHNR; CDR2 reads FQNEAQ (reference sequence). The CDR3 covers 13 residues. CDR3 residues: CASLVGGNTEAFF. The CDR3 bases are TGTGCCAGCCTCGTTGGGGGCAACACTGAAGCTTTCTTT.

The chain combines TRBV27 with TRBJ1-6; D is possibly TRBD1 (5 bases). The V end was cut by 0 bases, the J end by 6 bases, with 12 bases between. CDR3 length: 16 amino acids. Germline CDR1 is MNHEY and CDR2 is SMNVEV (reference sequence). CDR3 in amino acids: CASSLSKGAANSPLHF. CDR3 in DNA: TGTGCCAGCAGTTTATCGAAAGGGGCAGCTAATTCACCCCTCCACTTT.

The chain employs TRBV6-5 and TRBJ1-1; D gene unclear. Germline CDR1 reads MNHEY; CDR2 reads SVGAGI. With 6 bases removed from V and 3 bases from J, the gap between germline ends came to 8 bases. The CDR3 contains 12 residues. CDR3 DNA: TGTGCCAGCAGCAAACGGGACACTGAAGCTTTCTTT. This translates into CASSKRDTEAFF.

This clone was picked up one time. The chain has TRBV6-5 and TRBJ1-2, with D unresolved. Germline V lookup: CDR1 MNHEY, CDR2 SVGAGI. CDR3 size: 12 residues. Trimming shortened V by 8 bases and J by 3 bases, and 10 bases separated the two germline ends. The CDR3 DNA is TGTGCCAGCTCCTCGGGATACTATGGCTACACCTTC. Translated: CASSSGYYGYTF.

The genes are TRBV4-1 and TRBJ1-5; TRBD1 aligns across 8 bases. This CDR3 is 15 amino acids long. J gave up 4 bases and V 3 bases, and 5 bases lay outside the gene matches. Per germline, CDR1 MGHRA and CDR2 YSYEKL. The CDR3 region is CASSQTDRENQPQHF. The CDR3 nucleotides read TGCGCCAGCAGCCAGACGGACAGGGAGAATCAGCCCCAGCATTTT.

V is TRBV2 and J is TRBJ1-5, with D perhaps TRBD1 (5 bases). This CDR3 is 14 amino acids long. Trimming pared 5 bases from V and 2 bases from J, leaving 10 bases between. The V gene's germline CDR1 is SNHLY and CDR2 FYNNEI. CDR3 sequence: CASSSDTGNQPQHF. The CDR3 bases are TGTGCCAGCAGTTCGGACACCGGCAATCAGCCCCAGCATTTT.

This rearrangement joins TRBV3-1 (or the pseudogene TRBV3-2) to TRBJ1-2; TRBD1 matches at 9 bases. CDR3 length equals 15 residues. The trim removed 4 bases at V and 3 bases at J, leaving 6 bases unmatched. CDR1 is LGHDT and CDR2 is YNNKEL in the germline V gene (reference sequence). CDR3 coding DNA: TGTGCCAGCAGCCTACAGGGGGCTGTGGACTATGGCTACACCTTC. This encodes CASSLQGAVDYGYTF.

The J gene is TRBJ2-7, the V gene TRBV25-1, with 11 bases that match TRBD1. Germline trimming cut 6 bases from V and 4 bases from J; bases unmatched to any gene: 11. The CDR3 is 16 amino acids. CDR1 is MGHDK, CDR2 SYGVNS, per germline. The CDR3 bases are TGTGCCAGCAGGTCTGATTTCGGGACAGGGGGGTACGAGCAGTACTTC. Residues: CASRSDFGTGGYEQYF.

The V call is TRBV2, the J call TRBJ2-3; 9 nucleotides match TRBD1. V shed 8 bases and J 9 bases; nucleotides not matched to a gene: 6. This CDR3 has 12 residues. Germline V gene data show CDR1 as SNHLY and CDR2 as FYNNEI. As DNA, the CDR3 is TGTGCCAGCGGGGGGACAGGGACCACGCAGTATTTT. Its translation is CASGGTGTTQYF.

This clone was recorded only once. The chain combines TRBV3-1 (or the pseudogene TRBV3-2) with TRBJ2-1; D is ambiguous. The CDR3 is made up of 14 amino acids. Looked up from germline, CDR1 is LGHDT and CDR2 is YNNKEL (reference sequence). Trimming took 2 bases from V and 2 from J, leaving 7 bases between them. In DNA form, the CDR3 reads TGTGCCAGCAGCCAAACGGCTGCCTACAATGAGCAGTTCTTC. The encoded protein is CASSQTAAYNEQFF.

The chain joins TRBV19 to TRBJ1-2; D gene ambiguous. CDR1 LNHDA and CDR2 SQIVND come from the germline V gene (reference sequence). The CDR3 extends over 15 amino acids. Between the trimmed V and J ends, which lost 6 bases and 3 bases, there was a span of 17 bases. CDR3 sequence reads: CASRPPLDGDYGYTF. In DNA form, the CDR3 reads TGTGCCAGTAGACCCCCCCTGGACGGAGACTATGGCTACACCTTC. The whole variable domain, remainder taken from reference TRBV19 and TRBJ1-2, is DGGITQSPKYLFRKEGQNVTLSCEQNLNHDAMYWYRQDPGQGLRLIYYSQIVNDFQKGDIAEGYSVSREKKESFPLTVTSAQKNPTAFYLCASRPPLDGDYGYTFGSGTRLTVV.

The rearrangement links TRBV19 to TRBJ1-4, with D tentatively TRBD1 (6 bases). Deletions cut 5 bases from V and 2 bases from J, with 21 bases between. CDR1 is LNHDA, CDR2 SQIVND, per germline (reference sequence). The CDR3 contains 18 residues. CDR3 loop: CASSAFTGRKSTNEKLFF. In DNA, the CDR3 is TGTGCCAGTAGTGCGTTTACAGGGAGGAAGTCGACTAATGAAAAACTGTTTTTT.

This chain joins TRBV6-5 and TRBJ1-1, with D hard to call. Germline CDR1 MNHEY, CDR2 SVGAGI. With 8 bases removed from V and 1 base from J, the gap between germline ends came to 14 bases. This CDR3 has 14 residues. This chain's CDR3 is CASRPGPENTEAFF. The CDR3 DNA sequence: TGTGCCAGCCGACCGGGCCCCGAGAACACTGAAGCTTTCTTT.

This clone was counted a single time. The CDR3 DNA reads as TGTGCCAGCAGTGCCCACAACACTGAAGCTTTCTTT. Amino acid sequence: CASSAHNTEAFF. This chain uses TRBV2 with TRBJ1-1; D gene ambiguous. Between the trimmed V and J ends, which lost 4 bases and 2 bases, there was a span of 5 bases. Per germline, CDR1 SNHLY and CDR2 FYNNEI. The CDR3 is made up of 12 amino acids.

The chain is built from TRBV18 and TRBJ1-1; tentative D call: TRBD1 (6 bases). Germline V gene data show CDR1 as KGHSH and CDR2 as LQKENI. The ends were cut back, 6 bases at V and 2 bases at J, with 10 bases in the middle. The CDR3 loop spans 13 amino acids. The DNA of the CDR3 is TGTGCCAGCTCGGAGGGGGTTAACACTGAAGCTTTCTTT. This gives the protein CASSEGVNTEAFF.

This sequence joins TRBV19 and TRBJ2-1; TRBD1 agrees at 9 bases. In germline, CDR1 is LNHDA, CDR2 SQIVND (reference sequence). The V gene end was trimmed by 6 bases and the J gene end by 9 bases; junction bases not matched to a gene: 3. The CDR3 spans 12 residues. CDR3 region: CASSGQGIEQFF. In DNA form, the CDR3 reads TGTGCCAGTAGCGGACAGGGGATTGAGCAGTTCTTC.

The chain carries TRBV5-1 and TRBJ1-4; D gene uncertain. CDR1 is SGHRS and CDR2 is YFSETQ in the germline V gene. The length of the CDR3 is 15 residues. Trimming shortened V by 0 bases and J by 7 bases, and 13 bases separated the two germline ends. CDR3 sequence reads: CASSLEGYQLEKLFF. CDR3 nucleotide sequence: TGCGCCAGCAGCTTGGAGGGATACCAACTTGAAAAACTGTTTTTT. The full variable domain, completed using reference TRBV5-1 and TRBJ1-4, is KAGVTQTPRYLIKTRGQQVTLSCSPISGHRSVSWYQQTPGQGLQFLFEYFSETQRNKGNFPGRFSGRQFSNSRSEMNVSTLELGDSALYLCASSLEGYQLEKLFFGSGTQLSVL.

The CDR3, as DNA: TGCGCCAGCAGCCCGGGGGACAGGGGCGCCAATCAGCCCCAGCATTTT. Protein product: CASSPGDRGANQPQHF. V usage is TRBV5-1 and J usage is TRBJ1-5; 10 bases agree with TRBD1. CDR3 size: 16 residues. From germline, CDR1 is SGHRS and CDR2 YFSETQ. The junction had 7 bases not matched to a gene; V was cut back by 4 bases and J by 3 bases. Using reference TRBV5-1 and TRBJ1-5 for the parts outside the CDR3, the full variable domain is KAGVTQTPRYLIKTRGQQVTLSCSPISGHRSVSWYQQTPGQGLQFLFEYFSETQRNKGNFPGRFSGRQFSNSRSEMNVSTLELGDSALYLCASSPGDRGANQPQHFGDGTRLSIL.